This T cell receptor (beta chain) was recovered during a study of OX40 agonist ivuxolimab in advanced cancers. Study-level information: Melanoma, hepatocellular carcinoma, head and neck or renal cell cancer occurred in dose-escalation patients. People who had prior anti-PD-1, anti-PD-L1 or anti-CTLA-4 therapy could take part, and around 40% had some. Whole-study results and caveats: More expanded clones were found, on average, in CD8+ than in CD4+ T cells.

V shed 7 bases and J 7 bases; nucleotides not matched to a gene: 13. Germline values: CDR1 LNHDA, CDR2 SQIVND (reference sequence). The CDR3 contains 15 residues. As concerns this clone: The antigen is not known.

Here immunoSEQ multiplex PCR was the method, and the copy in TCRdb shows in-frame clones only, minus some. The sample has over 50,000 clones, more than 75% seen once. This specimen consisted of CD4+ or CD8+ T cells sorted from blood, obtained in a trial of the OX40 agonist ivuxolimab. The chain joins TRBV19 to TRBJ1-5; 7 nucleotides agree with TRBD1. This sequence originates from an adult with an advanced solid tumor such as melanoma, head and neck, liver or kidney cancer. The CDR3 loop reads CASTASSGGNQPQHF. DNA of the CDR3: TGTGCCAGTACCGCAAGCTCAGGGGGTAACCAGCCCCAGCATTTT.